These 21 T cell receptor beta chains originate from one sample sequenced in a study of Ad26.COV2.S vaccination and SARS-CoV-2 variants. The sample's treatment: roughly 18 received Ad26.COV2.S at low or high dose, single or two shots; about 5 received placebo; per-sample allocation not given. Repertoires come from day 63 after the first vaccine or placebo injection. Libraries were prepared by immunoSEQ multiplex PCR; TCRdb keeps only in-frame clonotypes and omits some of them. The sample has about 400,000 clones, around 92% seen once. The sample in question was peripheral blood, obtained in a trial of Ad26.COV2.S vaccine versus placebo. These receptors were taken from a person aged 18 to 59 who received the Ad26.COV2.S COVID-19 vaccine or a placebo.

The chain links TRBV6-5 to TRBJ1-1; 11 nucleotides align to TRBD1. V lost 6 bases, J lost 11 bases, and 8 bases stayed unmatched. The CDR3 has 13 residues. Germline CDR1 MNHEY, CDR2 SVGAGI. The CDR3 region has the DNA TGTGCCAGCAGCCTCTTAGGGGACAGGGGGGCTTTCTTT. Translated: CASSLLGDRGAFF.

V gene TRBV2 combines with J gene TRBJ2-7, with TRBD2 identical over 11 bases. This CDR3 region has 14 residues. From germline, CDR1 is SNHLY and CDR2 FYNNEI. Losses at the gene ends were 8 bases for V and 3 bases for J; bases not matched to a gene: 6. The CDR3 DNA reads as TGTGCCAGCCAAACTAGCGGGGGAAACTACGAGCAGTACTTC. Translation: CASQTSGGNYEQYF.

The rearrangement joins TRBV28 to TRBJ1-3; no reliable D call. The germline V gene encodes CDR1 MDHEN and CDR2 SYDVKM. This CDR3 is built from 15 residues. V was pared by 3 bases and J by 1 base, with 10 bases between. In DNA, the CDR3 is TGTGCCAGCAGTTTCGTGAGGGTGTCTGGAAACACCATATATTTT. Translated: CASSFVRVSGNTIYF.

The genes are TRBV30 and TRBJ1-4; 9 bases are shared with TRBD1. The V gene end was trimmed by 2 bases and the J gene end by 7 bases; junction bases not matched to a gene: 8. Germline lookup yields CDR1 GTSNPN and CDR2 SVGIG (reference sequence). The CDR3 has 15 amino acids. This chain's CDR3 is CAWSLNRGQGEKLFF. The CDR3 DNA reads TGTGCCTGGAGTCTAAACAGGGGGCAGGGTGAAAAACTGTTTTTT. Filled out from reference TRBV30 and TRBJ1-4, the complete variable domain reads SQTIHQWPATLVQPVGSPLSLECTVEGTSNPNLYWYRQAAGRGLQLLFYSVGIGQISSEVPQNLSASRPQDRQFILSSKKLLLSDSGFYLCAWSLNRGQGEKLFFGSGTQLSVL.

J is TRBJ1-2 and V is TRBV28, with D perhaps matching TRBD1 (5 bases). Germline V gene data show CDR1 as MDHEN and CDR2 as SYDVKM. The CDR3 contains 12 residues. Trimming stripped 8 bases from V and 5 bases from J, with 12 bases between. DNA for the CDR3: TGTGCCAGCCGGGGACCAAAATATGGCTACACCTTC. This codes for CASRGPKYGYTF.

The chain has TRBV10-3 and TRBJ1-2; D is unclear. Trimming cost V 6 bases and J 7 bases, with 12 bases left between them. The CDR3 has 12 residues. Germline CDR1 is ENHRY and CDR2 is SYGVKD. The CDR3 DNA is TGTGCCATCAGCTACGACAAGGCTGGCTACACCTTC. It is translated as CAISYDKAGYTF.

The gene calls are TRBV5-1 and TRBJ2-3; weak D call: TRBD2 (5 bases). CDR1 and CDR2 (germline): SGHRS, YFSETQ. The V end was cut by 7 bases, the J end by 1 base, with 10 bases between. The CDR3 covers 13 residues. CDR3 region: CASSEAGTDTQYF. The DNA for the CDR3 is TGCGCCAGCTCGGAGGCCGGCACAGATACGCAGTATTTT.

The V gene is TRBV4-3, the J gene TRBJ2-5, with D perhaps matching TRBD1 (6 bases). Germline values: CDR1 LGHNA, CDR2 YSLEER. Trimming cost V 3 bases and J 7 bases, with 21 bases left between them. The CDR3 consists of 16 residues. The DNA of the CDR3 is TGCGCCAGCAGCCAGGCAGCCGGGACAAGGTCCAGGACCCAGTACTTC. Translated, it gives CASSQAAGTRSRTQYF.

This clone was observed a few times. The genes are TRBV19 and TRBJ2-7; D unresolved. The germline V gene encodes CDR1 LNHDA and CDR2 SQIVND (reference sequence). CDR3 length equals 13 residues. Trimming pared 5 bases from V and 4 bases from J, leaving 12 bases between. The CDR3, as DNA: TGTGCCAGTAGTCCTGATACTTGGTACGAGCAGTACTTC. This gives the protein CASSPDTWYEQYF.

J is TRBJ1-5 and V is TRBV11-2; D uncertain. Per the germline V gene, CDR1 is SGHAT and CDR2 is FQNNGV. V was shortened by 1 base and J by 1 base, with 8 bases between the two germline ends. This CDR3 comprises 15 residues. The CDR3 nucleotides are TGTGCCAGCAGCTTAGCGACCGCGAGCAATCAGCCCCAGCATTTT. This translates into CASSLATASNQPQHF.

The genes are TRBV4-3 and TRBJ1-2, with D hard to call. The CDR3 contains 13 residues. The V and J ends lost 1 base and 8 bases respectively, with 11 bases between them. Per the germline V gene, CDR1 is LGHNA and CDR2 is YSLEER. CDR3 nucleotide sequence: TGCGCCAGCAGCCAAGGGACTCCCCGGGGCTACACCTTC. Protein product: CASSQGTPRGYTF.

The chain joins TRBV28 to TRBJ2-2, with 9 bases identical to TRBD2. CDR1 and CDR2 (germline): MDHEN, SYDVKM. CDR3 length: 17 amino acids. With 7 bases clipped from V and 10 bases from J, the junction kept 19 bases outside the gene matches. The CDR3 DNA reads TGTGCCAGCATTTCTCTAGCGGGGTCTAACCGGTACGAGGAGCTGTTTTTT. Protein sequence: CASISLAGSNRYEELFF. Drawing the rest from reference TRBV28 and TRBJ2-2, the complete variable domain is DVKVTQSSRYLVKRTGEKVFLECVQDMDHENMFWYRQDPGLGLRLIYFSYDVKMKEKGDIPEGYSVSREKKERFSLILESASTNQTSMYLCASISLAGSNRYEELFFGEGSRLTVL.

The gene calls are TRBV29-1 and TRBJ1-4; D not resolved. The V end was cut by 5 bases, the J end by 5 bases, with 12 bases between. Germline CDR1 reads SQVTM; CDR2 reads ANQGSEA. CDR3 size: 13 residues. The CDR3 protein is CSVLSQLNEKLFF. In DNA, the CDR3 is TGCAGCGTTTTATCGCAGCTCAATGAAAAACTGTTTTTT.

The chain uses TRBV4-1 and TRBJ1-1; 11 bases map to TRBD1. With V trimmed by 4 bases and J by 1 base, 8 bases remained unmatched. Per the germline V gene, CDR1 is MGHRA and CDR2 is YSYEKL. The CDR3 length is 17 residues. DNA of the CDR3: TGCGCCAGCAGCCGAGGACAGGGGGCAGGAGGGAACACTGAAGCTTTCTTT. This gives the protein CASSRGQGAGGNTEAFF.

V and J are TRBV3-1 (or the pseudogene TRBV3-2) and TRBJ2-1; 10 bases are shared with TRBD2. Losses at the gene ends were 1 base for V and 0 bases for J; bases not matched to a gene: 9. The CDR3 runs to 19 residues. The germline gives CDR1 LGHDT, CDR2 YNNKEL (reference sequence). In DNA, the CDR3 is TGTGCCAGCAGCCAAGCTAGCGGGGGCCAAGGAAGCTCCTACAATGAGCAGTTCTTC. Translated: CASSQASGGQGSSYNEQFF.

This chain connects TRBV5-1 to TRBJ1-1; tentatively, D is TRBD1 (5 bases). Trimming cost V 0 bases and J 1 base, with 10 bases left between them. The CDR3 sequence is 15 residues long. Germline V CDR1 and CDR2: SGHRS, YFSETQ. The CDR3 reads CASSLAGSRNTEAFF. CDR3 coding DNA: TGCGCCAGCAGCTTGGCAGGGTCGCGGAACACTGAAGCTTTCTTT.

This clone was observed once. The chain uses TRBV6-6 and TRBJ2-6, with D tentatively TRBD1 (6 bases). This CDR3 is 16 amino acids long. With 0 bases removed from V and 2 bases from J, the gap between germline ends came to 8 bases. Germline CDR1 is MNHNY and CDR2 is SVGAGI (reference sequence). CDR3 sequence (DNA): TGTGCCAGCAGTTACTCCCCAGGGGCTGGGGCCAACGTCCTGACTTTC. Translating it yields CASSYSPGAGANVLTF.

The chain couples TRBV19 to TRBJ2-3, with TRBD1 matching 9 bases. The CDR3 has 16 residues. In germline, CDR1 is LNHDA, CDR2 SQIVND (reference sequence). J gave up 4 bases and V 3 bases, and 8 bases lay outside the gene matches. CDR3 sequence: CASSMPWTGVADTQYF. DNA of the CDR3: TGTGCCAGTAGTATGCCGTGGACAGGGGTTGCAGATACGCAGTATTTT. Variable domain in full (rest from reference TRBV19 and TRBJ2-3): DGGITQSPKYLFRKEGQNVTLSCEQNLNHDAMYWYRQDPGQGLRLIYYSQIVNDFQKGDIAEGYSVSREKKESFPLTVTSAQKNPTAFYLCASSMPWTGVADTQYFGPGTRLTVL.

This clone was recorded a few times. This chain joins TRBV4-1 and TRBJ1-5; the D is unclear. Trimming took 8 bases from V and 2 from J, leaving 10 bases between them. Germline V gene data show CDR1 as MGHRA and CDR2 as YSYEKL. CDR3 size: 13 residues. This chain's CDR3 is CASGRAGNQPQHF. CDR3 DNA sequence: TGCGCCAGCGGGAGGGCCGGCAATCAGCCCCAGCATTTT.

The rearrangement joins TRBV4-1 to TRBJ2-7, with 9 bases aligning to TRBD2. This CDR3 spans 17 amino acids. The V segment lost 4 bases and the J segment 2 bases; nucleotides outside the gene matches: 12. Germline assignment: CDR1 MGHRA and CDR2 YSYEKL. The CDR3 DNA sequence: TGCGCCAGCAGCCTCTCAGGGTTAGCGGGGGACCCCTACGAGCAGTACTTC. Amino acids: CASSLSGLAGDPYEQYF.

The chain carries TRBV28 and TRBJ1-4; no definite D call. In germline, CDR1 is MDHEN, CDR2 SYDVKM. The CDR3 spans 14 residues. The V gene lost 5 bases and the J gene lost 4 bases, with 11 bases spanning the gap. This CDR3 reads CASSPQDINEKLFF. DNA for the CDR3: TGTGCCAGCAGTCCGCAGGATATTAATGAAAAACTGTTTTTT.